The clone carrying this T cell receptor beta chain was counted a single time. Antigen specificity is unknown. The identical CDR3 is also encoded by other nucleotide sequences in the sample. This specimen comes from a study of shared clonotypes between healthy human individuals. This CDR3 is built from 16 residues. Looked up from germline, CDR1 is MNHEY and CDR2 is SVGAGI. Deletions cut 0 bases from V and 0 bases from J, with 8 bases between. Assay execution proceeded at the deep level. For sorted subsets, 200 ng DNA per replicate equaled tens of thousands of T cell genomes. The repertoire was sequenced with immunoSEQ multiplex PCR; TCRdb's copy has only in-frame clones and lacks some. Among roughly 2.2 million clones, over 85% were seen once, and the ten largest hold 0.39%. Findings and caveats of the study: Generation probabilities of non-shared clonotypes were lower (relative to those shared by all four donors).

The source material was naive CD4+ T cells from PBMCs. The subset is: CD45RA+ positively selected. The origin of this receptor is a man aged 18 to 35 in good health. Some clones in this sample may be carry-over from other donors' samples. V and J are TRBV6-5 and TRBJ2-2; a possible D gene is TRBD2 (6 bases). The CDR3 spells CASSYSGGANTGELFF. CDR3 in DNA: TGTGCCAGCAGTTACTCGGGAGGCGCGAACACCGGGGAGCTGTTTTTT.